What follows are 18 T cell receptor beta chains derived from one specimen sequenced in a study of CD8+ T cells in alopecia areata. Treatment meaning: oral pan-JAK inhibitor, 5-10 mg twice daily. TCR sequencing used cDNA made by reverse transcription of extracted RNA. The assay was immunoSEQ multiplex PCR, and TCRdb's table has in-frame clones only and misses some. The repertoire holds about 110,000 clones, with roughly 50% as singletons. The sequencing here drew on CD8+ T cells sorted from blood, taken at week 24, from a patient treated with tofacitinib. Source of these receptors: a human donor with alopecia areata.

The chain links TRBV28 to TRBJ2-1; 7 bases align to TRBD1. The ends lost 5 bases at V and 10 bases at J; junction bases unmatched: 20. The germline CDR1 and CDR2 sequences are MDHEN and SYDVKM. This CDR3 is 17 amino acids long. The CDR3 spells CASSISLTGVGNIEQFF. The CDR3 DNA is TGTGCCAGCAGTATCAGCCTTACAGGGGTAGGGAACATCGAGCAGTTCTTC. Looking up the rest from reference TRBV28 and TRBJ2-1 gives the full variable domain: DVKVTQSSRYLVKRTGEKVFLECVQDMDHENMFWYRQDPGLGLRLIYFSYDVKMKEKGDIPEGYSVSREKKERFSLILESASTNQTSMYLCASSISLTGVGNIEQFFGPGTRLTVL.

The rearrangement uses TRBV5-6 and TRBJ1-2; TRBD1 aligns across 8 bases. This CDR3 spans 16 amino acids. The germline V gene has CDR1 SGHDT and CDR2 YYEEEE. The ends lost 4 bases at V and 1 base at J; junction bases unmatched: 9. The CDR3: CASSKRGTGLNYGYTF. Written as DNA, the CDR3 is TGTGCCAGCAGCAAAAGAGGGACAGGACTTAACTATGGCTACACCTTC.

The chain carries TRBV5-1 and TRBJ2-3; 10 bases map to TRBD1. The junction had 8 bases not matched to a gene; V was cut back by 4 bases and J by 3 bases. There are 16 residues in the CDR3. Germline loops: CDR1 SGHRS, CDR2 YFSETQ. The CDR3, as DNA: TGCGCCAGCAGCCACCGGGACAGGGGTCAAACAGATACGCAGTATTTT. Amino acid sequence: CASSHRDRGQTDTQYF.

The chain joins TRBV5-4 to TRBJ1-1; D is ambiguous. The CDR3 covers 16 residues. Trimming shortened V by 0 bases and J by 0 bases, and 12 bases separated the two germline ends. In germline, CDR1 is SGHNT, CDR2 YYREEE (reference sequence). CDR3 sequence: CASSLVNRDLNTEAFF. As DNA, the CDR3 is TGTGCCAGCAGCTTGGTCAACCGGGATTTGAACACTGAAGCTTTCTTT.

V gene TRBV4-3 combines with J gene TRBJ1-1; possible D gene TRBD1, 5 bases. CDR1 LGHNA and CDR2 YSLEER come from the germline V gene. The V and J ends lost 2 bases and 6 bases respectively, with 13 bases between them. The CDR3 is 14 residues long. DNA for the CDR3: TGCGCCAGCAGCCAATTAAACCCGGGGGCTGAAGCTTTCTTT. It specifies CASSQLNPGAEAFF.

The J gene is TRBJ2-3, the V gene TRBV6-4, with 7 bases fitting TRBD2. The germline V gene encodes CDR1 MRHNA and CDR2 SNTAGT. The CDR3 is made up of 15 amino acids. V shed 8 bases, J shed 5 bases, and the junction held 13 bases outside the gene matches. This chain's CDR3 is CASSQRVGEGDTQYF. DNA of the CDR3: TGTGCCAGCTCCCAGCGTGTCGGGGAGGGAGATACGCAGTATTTT.

The chain is built from TRBV4-2 and TRBJ1-6, with D tentatively TRBD1 (5 bases). The length of the CDR3 is 15 residues. Trimming pared 2 bases from V and 6 bases from J, leaving 11 bases between. CDR1 and CDR2 (germline): LGHNA, YNFKEQ. DNA for the CDR3: TGTGCCAGCAGCCAATCCAGGGTAGTTAATTCACCCCTCCACTTT. It yields the protein CASSQSRVVNSPLHF.

CDR3 region: CASSLGHPMGLISPLHF. The CDR3, as DNA: TGCGCCAGCAGCCTTGGACACCCGATGGGCCTAATTTCACCCCTCCACTTT. The V call is TRBV4-1, the J call TRBJ1-6; TRBD1 might be the D (5 bases). Between the trimmed V and J ends, which lost 4 bases and 9 bases, there was a span of 22 bases. Germline-derived CDR1 and CDR2 are MGHRA and YSYEKL. This CDR3 spans 17 amino acids.

The chain carries TRBV27 and TRBJ2-1; 8 bases match TRBD1. Per germline, CDR1 MNHEY and CDR2 SMNVEV (reference sequence). This CDR3 is 14 amino acids long. The trim removed 6 bases at V and 9 bases at J, leaving 10 bases unmatched. The CDR3 nucleotides read TGTGCCAGCAGCGGACAGGGTAGTAACGCTGAGCAGTTCTTC. Amino acids: CASSGQGSNAEQFF.

V is TRBV7-3 and J is TRBJ2-3, with D uncertain. The V and J ends lost 0 bases and 2 bases respectively, with 9 bases between them. The CDR3 is made up of 15 amino acids. Germline-derived CDR1 and CDR2 are SGHTA and FQGTGA. The CDR3 DNA follows: TGTGCCAGCAGCTTAACGGTGGCCCACACAGATACGCAGTATTTT. Translated, it gives CASSLTVAHTDTQYF.

This clone has a handful of counts. This chain links TRBV2 with TRBJ1-5, with D unclear. Germline-derived CDR1 and CDR2 are SNHLY and FYNNEI. The CDR3 has 14 amino acids. Trimming pared 4 bases from V and 7 bases from J, leaving 14 bases between. CDR3 amino acids: CASSVPQVGQPQHF. DNA of the CDR3: TGTGCCAGCAGTGTTCCCCAGGTGGGACAGCCCCAGCATTTT.

The chain carries TRBV14 and TRBJ2-3; TRBD2 matches at 12 bases. V trimming: 2 bases; J trimming: 2 bases; junction bases outside the gene matches: 5. The length of the CDR3 is 17 residues. Looked up from germline, CDR1 is SGHDN and CDR2 is FVKESK. CDR3 nucleotide sequence: TGTGCCAGCAGCCAAAGACTAGCGGGGGCCAACACAGATACGCAGTATTTT. Translating it yields CASSQRLAGANTDTQYF.

V is TRBV29-1 and J is TRBJ1-1, with 9 bases matching TRBD1. Germline trimming cut 6 bases from V and 3 bases from J; bases unmatched to any gene: 11. The CDR3 has 15 residues. The germline V gene encodes CDR1 SQVTM and CDR2 ANQGSEA. DNA for the CDR3: TGCAGCGTCGCAACACAGGGGGCTGGGTACACTGAAGCTTTCTTT. The encoded protein is CSVATQGAGYTEAFF.

This chain links TRBV30 with TRBJ1-3, with 9 bases lining up with TRBD1. The CDR3 length is 11 residues. Germline CDR1 and CDR2: GTSNPN and SVGIG (reference sequence). With 5 bases clipped from V and 7 bases from J, the junction kept 0 bases outside the gene matches. This chain's CDR3 is CAWDRGNTIYF. CDR3 in DNA: TGTGCCTGGGACAGGGGGAACACCATATATTTT.

The chain recombines TRBV19 with TRBJ2-3; 10 bases are shared with TRBD2. Germline CDR1 reads LNHDA; CDR2 reads SQIVND (reference sequence). The CDR3 has 18 amino acids. V trimming: 6 bases; J trimming: 1 base; junction bases outside the gene matches: 13. CDR3 sequence: CASSQGAGGPTRTDTQYF. The DNA of the CDR3 is TGTGCCAGTAGCCAAGGAGCGGGGGGGCCTACTCGCACAGATACGCAGTATTTT.

The chain links TRBV5-6 to TRBJ2-5; TRBD2 matches at 9 bases. Germline trimming cut 0 bases from V and 8 bases from J; bases unmatched to any gene: 2. The germline V gene has CDR1 SGHDT and CDR2 YYEEEE. The CDR3 is 13 residues long. The CDR3 region has the DNA TGTGCCAGCAGCTTGGGGGGACTAGCCACCCAGTACTTC. The encoded protein is CASSLGGLATQYF.

The chain recombines TRBV12-5 with TRBJ2-5; D gene uncertain. Trimming took off 4 bases at V and 5 bases at J, with 8 bases between the two ends. Germline V gives CDR1 LGHNT, CDR2 FRNRAP. The CDR3 is 12 amino acids. CDR3 protein: CASGYLTETQYF. As DNA, the CDR3 is TGTGCTAGTGGTTACCTCACGGAGACCCAGTACTTC. Together with reference TRBV12-5 and TRBJ2-5, the CDR3 gives the full variable domain: DARVTQTPRHKVTEMGQEVTMRCQPILGHNTVFWYRQTMMQGLELLAYFRNRAPLDDSGMPKDRFSAEMPDATLATLKIQPSEPRDSAVYFCASGYLTETQYFGPGTRLLVL.

The chain carries TRBV5-4 and TRBJ2-7; 8 bases match TRBD1. There are 15 residues in the CDR3. Trimming took 3 bases from V and 2 from J; bases not matched to a gene: 7. Per germline, CDR1 SGHNT and CDR2 YYREEE (reference sequence). For the CDR3, the DNA is TGTGCCAGCAGCTCACAGGGGGAGAGGACCTACGAGCAGTACTTC. Protein: CASSSQGERTYEQYF.